This T cell receptor (beta chain) was documented in a study of regulatory dendritic cells for organ transplantation (dated by TCRdb to 2016 to 2017). Background for the entire study: The TCRbeta repertoires of sorted naive and memory CD4+ and CD8+ T cells were sequenced before and after allostimulation with regulatory or mature dendritic cells.

TCRbeta CDR3 regions were amplified by multiplexed two-step PCR using Vbeta-specific forward primers and Jbeta-specific reverse primers. Through the immunoSEQ service, the TCRbeta libraries were run on an Illumina instrument for sequencing. The source study handled its data this way. IMGT annotation was used to assign V, D and J genes, and synthetic CDR3 analogues were used to correct counts for multiplex PCR bias. In the immunoSEQ Analyzer, repertoire clonality was calculated as one minus normalized Shannon entropy. Whether a clone counted as expanded was decided by Fisher's exact test with Benjamini-Hochberg false discovery rate control and a two-tailed cutoff of P<0.01. Not all clones reach the TCRdb copy of this immuneACCESS table, which keeps in-frame sequences only. Checked studies attribute under half of the gap to unresolved V genes and leave the rest unexplained. Clonal size and the V and J genes are those of that table, whereas D and trimming came from the DNA. For this sample the table gives around 29,000 clones, of which approximately 82% were detected only once. The leading ten clones occupy around 0.38% of the sample.

Broad study findings and their caveats: Naive CD4+ and CD8+ T cells showed highly diverse repertoires, whereas memory cells were less diverse and memory CD8+ cells were the most oligoclonal. Of the resting subsets, the one holding the most alloreactive TCR clonotypes was memory CD8+ T cells. Sequencing was done in only a couple of subjects, and the authors reported considerable heterogeneity between individuals in the alloreactive memory CD8+ T cell pool. In both subjects, allostimulation led to expansion of memory CD8+ clones, although regulatory dendritic cells appeared to cause more limited expansion than mature dendritic cells did.

A note on this clone: Its antigen target is currently unknown. The sample holds no much larger clone one base away, and base qualities are not on file.

Naive T cells were sorted as CD45RA+ and memory T cells as CD45RO+ CD4+ or CD8+ cells by FACS. The T cells used for TCR sequencing were obtained from a couple of healthy control subjects. For the mixed lymphocyte reactions, sorted T cell subsets left unstimulated acted as baseline controls. The Qiagen DNeasy Blood & Tissue Kit was used to extract genomic DNA. Between the V and J ends, shortened by 1 base and 3 bases respectively, the junction contains 12 bases. Measured from the cysteine to the phenylalanine, the CDR3 is 16 residues long. The DNA shown is the 48-base CDR3, in frame from base 1. The germline V gene specifies SGHTA as CDR1 and FQGTGA as CDR2.

The chain uses TRBV7-3 and TRBJ2-2; matching of 7 bases hints at TRBD2 as the D gene. The clonotype comes from a human donor in good health. The material sequenced was naive CD8+ T cells from blood. The sample's cell subset or site label, decoded: CD45RA+ naive T cells. CDR3 region: CASSLMGGRYTGELFF. The DNA reads TGTGCCAGCAGCTTAATGGGGGGGCGGTACACCGGGGAGCTGTTTTTT.